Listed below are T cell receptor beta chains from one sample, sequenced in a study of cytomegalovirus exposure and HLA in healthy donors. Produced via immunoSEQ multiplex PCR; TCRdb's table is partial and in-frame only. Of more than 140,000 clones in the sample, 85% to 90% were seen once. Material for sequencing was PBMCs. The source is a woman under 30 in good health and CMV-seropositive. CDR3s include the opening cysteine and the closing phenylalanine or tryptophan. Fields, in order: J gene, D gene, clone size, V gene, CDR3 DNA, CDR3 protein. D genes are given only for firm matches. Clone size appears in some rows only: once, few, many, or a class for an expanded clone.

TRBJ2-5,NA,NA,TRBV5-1,TGCGCCAGCAGCTTGATCCCAATAGGGGGCCAAGAGACCCAGTACTTC,CASSLIPIGGQETQYF
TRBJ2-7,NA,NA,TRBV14,TGTGCCAGCAGCCGAGGCAGTGACGGTCACGAGCAGTACTTC,CASSRGSDGHEQYF
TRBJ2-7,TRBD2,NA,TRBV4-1,TGCGCCAGCAGCCAAGACCTAGCGGGCCCCTACGAGCAGTACTTC,CASSQDLAGPYEQYF
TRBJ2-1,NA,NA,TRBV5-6,TGTGCCAGCAGCTTTACTCTGCGGGAGCAGTTCTTC,CASSFTLREQFF
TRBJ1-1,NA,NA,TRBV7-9,TGTGCCAGCAGCTCTAGAGTACAAGGAATGAACACTGAAGCTTTCTTT,CASSSRVQGMNTEAFF
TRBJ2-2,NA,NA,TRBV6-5,TGTGCCAGCAGTTACTCGGGGGGATTAGAGCTGTTTTTT,CASSYSGGLELFF
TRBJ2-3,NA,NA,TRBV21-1,TGTGCCAGCAGCTCCCCCCCGTCTAGCGGGCTTAAGAGGCCCCAGGATACGCAGTATTTT,CASSSPPSSGLKRPQDTQYF
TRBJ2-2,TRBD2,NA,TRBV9,TGTGCCAGCAGCCCGAGACTAGCGGGAGAGGACACCGGGGAGCTGTTTTTT,CASSPRLAGEDTGELFF
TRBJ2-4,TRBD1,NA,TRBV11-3,TGTGCCAGCAGCCCGGGGACAGGGAGGAGGACGGACATTCAGTACTTC,CASSPGTGRRTDIQYF
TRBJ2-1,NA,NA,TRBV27,TGTGCCAGCAGTCCGCCGACTAGGGCCTCTTTAAATGAGCAGTTCTTC,CASSPPTRASLNEQFF
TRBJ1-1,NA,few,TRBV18,TGTGCCAGCTCACCTTCGCAGGCCTTGAACACTGAAGCTTTCTTT,CASSPSQALNTEAFF
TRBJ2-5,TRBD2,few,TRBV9,TGTGCCAGCAGCGCGACTAGCGGAGCTCAAGAGACCCAGTACTTC,CASSATSGAQETQYF
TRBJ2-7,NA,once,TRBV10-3,TGTGCCATCAGTGAGACGAAAGCGGGCTCCGCACGCACCTACGAGCAGTACTTC,CAISETKAGSARTYEQYF
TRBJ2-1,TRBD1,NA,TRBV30,TGTGCCTGGAGTCCCGGGACAGTCTTCAGGGCTGAGCAGTTCTTC,CAWSPGTVFRAEQFF
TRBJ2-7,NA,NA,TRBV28,TGTGCCAGCAGTTTTTCCAGGGTGGGCTACGAGCAGTACTTC,CASSFSRVGYEQYF
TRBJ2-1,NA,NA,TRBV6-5,TGTGCCAGCAGAACAGGGCTCGAGCAGTTCTTC,CASRTGLEQFF
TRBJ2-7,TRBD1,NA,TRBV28,TGTGCCATCCTCCAAGGACAGGGGAAGTACGAGCAGTACTTC,CAILQGQGKYEQYF
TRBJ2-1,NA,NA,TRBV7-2,TGTGCCAGCAGCTCAGGGACTTACTCCATCTACAATGAGCAGTTCTTC,CASSSGTYSIYNEQFF
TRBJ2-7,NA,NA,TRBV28,TGTGCCAGCAGTCCCCACCTTGGGCTTACCTACGAGCAGTACTTC,CASSPHLGLTYEQYF
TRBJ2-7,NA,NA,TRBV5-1,TGCGCCAGCAGCTTGGGGCAGGTCGCTGGGGAGCAGTACTTC,CASSLGQVAGEQYF
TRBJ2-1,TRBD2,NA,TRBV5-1,TGCGCCAGCAGCCGGAGCGGGACTATTTCCTACAATGAGCAGTTCTTC,CASSRSGTISYNEQFF
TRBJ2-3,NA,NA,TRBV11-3,TGTGCCAGCAGCTTAGATGGCGGGGGCACAGATACGCAGTATTTT,CASSLDGGGTDTQYF
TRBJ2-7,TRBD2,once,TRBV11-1,TGTGCCAGCAGCCCGGGAGGCTCTAGTCCGGCCTACGAGCAGTACTTC,CASSPGGSSPAYEQYF
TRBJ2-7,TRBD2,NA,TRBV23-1,TGCGCCAGCAGTCAATCGAGCGGGATCTCCTACGAGCAGTACTTC,CASSQSSGISYEQYF
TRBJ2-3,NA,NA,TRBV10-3,TGTGCCATCAGCTTCAGCGGGAGCACAGATACGCAGTATTTT,CAISFSGSTDTQYF
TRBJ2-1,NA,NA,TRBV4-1,TGCGCCAGCAGCCGCCCGAGGGTCGACAGGTTTCGAAGGAGTTTCAATGAGCAGTTCTTC,CASSRPRVDRFRRSFNEQFF
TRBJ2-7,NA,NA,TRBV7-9,TGTGCCAGCAGCTTAGCCCCGTCCCGGGGCGAGCAGTACTTC,CASSLAPSRGEQYF
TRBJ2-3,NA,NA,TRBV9,TGTGCCAGCAGCGTAGCTCGGTCGGGAGTGGGGGCAGATACGCAGTATTTT,CASSVARSGVGADTQYF
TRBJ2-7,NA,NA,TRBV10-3,TGTGCCATCAGTGAGTCTTCCCTTCGCTACGAGCAGTACTTC,CAISESSLRYEQYF
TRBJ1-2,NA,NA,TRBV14,TGTGCCAGCAGCCCCTATGGAGGGGTAAACTATGGCTACACCTTC,CASSPYGGVNYGYTF
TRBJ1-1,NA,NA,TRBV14,TGTGCCAGCAGCCTAATGCAGGGGAACACTGAAGCTTTCTTT,CASSLMQGNTEAFF
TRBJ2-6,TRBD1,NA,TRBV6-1,TGTGCCGGCGGGACAGGCCTCTCTGGGGCCAACGTCCTGACTTTC,CAGGTGLSGANVLTF
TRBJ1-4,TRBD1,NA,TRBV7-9,TGTGCCAGCAGCTCGACAGGGGTCCGGGAAAAACTGTTTTTT,CASSSTGVREKLFF
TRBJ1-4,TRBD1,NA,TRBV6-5,TGTGCCAGCAGTTCTCTACAGGGGGAAACTAATGAAAAACTGTTTTTT,CASSSLQGETNEKLFF
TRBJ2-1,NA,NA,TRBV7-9,TGTGCCAGCAGCTTAGCCGCAGGGGAGCAGTTCTTC,CASSLAAGEQFF
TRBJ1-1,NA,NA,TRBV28,TGTGCCAGCAGTTCAGGTCTTTCTGAAGCTTTCTTT,CASSSGLSEAFF
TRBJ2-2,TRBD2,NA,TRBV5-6,TGTGCCAGCAGCCCTCTCGGACTAGCGGGAGAAACCGGGGAGCTGTTTTTT,CASSPLGLAGETGELFF
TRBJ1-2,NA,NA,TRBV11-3,TGTGCCAGCAGCCATAGAGGCACATTCGGGAGCTATGGCTACACCTTC,CASSHRGTFGSYGYTF
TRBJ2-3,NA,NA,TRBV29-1,TGCAGCGTTGCCTTGACTGGCGATCTCAGCACAGATACGCAGTATTTT,CSVALTGDLSTDTQYF
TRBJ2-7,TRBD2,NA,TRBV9,TGTGCCAGCAGCGCTGACGGGGGGAGGGAGTTCTACGAGCAGTACTTC,CASSADGGREFYEQYF
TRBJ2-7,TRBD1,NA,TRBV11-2,TGTGCCAGCAGCCCGAGGGACAGAGTCTACGAGCAGTACTTC,CASSPRDRVYEQYF
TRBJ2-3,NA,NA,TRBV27,TGTGCCAGCACCCCGATGGGGGGGCCCAAGGATACGCAGTATTTT,CASTPMGGPKDTQYF
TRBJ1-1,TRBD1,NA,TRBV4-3,TGCGCCAGCAGCCGTGGGACAGGGGACACTGAAGCTTTCTTT,CASSRGTGDTEAFF
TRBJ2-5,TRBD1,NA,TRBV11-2,TGTGCCAGCAGATCCCATACAGGGGCCCAAGAGACCCAGTACTTC,CASRSHTGAQETQYF
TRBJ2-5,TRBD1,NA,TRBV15,TGTGCCACCAGCAGAGATCGAGCAGGGGGCCAAGAGACCCAGTACTTC,CATSRDRAGGQETQYF
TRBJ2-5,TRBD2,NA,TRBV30,TGTGCCTGGAGTGTACCTGGGACTAGAGAAGAGACCCAGTACTTC,CAWSVPGTREETQYF
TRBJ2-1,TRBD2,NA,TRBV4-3,TGCGCCAGCAGCCAAGATTCGGGGGGACGGGATGAGCAGTTCTTC,CASSQDSGGRDEQFF
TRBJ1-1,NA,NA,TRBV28,TGTGCCAGCAGTTTAGACTTCGAGGCTTTCTTT,CASSLDFEAFF
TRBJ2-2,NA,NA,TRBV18,TGTGCCAGCTCACCAGGCCAGCGGAGGAACACCGGGGAGCTGTTTTTT,CASSPGQRRNTGELFF
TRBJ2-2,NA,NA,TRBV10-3,TGTGCCATCAGTGAGTCGACTAGTGGGTCCGGGGAGCTGTTTTTT,CAISESTSGSGELFF
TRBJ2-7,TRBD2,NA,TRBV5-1,TGCGCCAGCAGCTCCAGCGGGAGCACCTACGAGCAGTACTTC,CASSSSGSTYEQYF
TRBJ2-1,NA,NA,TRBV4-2,TGTGCCAGCAGCCAAGTTAACCGCGGAAATGAGCAGTTCTTC,CASSQVNRGNEQFF